This T cell receptor (beta chain) was retrieved from a study of CD8 T cells in Susac syndrome. RNA amounts of roughly 0.45 to 1 ug underwent reverse transcription with random hexamers. The authors amplified TCR beta CDR3 across 54 Vbeta and 13 Jbeta using immunoSEQ multiplex PCR. TCRdb processed the immunoSEQ multiplex PCR reads anew with MiXCR; each CDR3 protein has one entry. The repertoire includes 200,000 to 250,000 distinct CDR3 sequences, roughly 96% of them detected once, and about 0.088% sits in the top ten. The germline V and J ends were trimmed by 0 bases and 6 bases, with 6 bases remaining between them. This CDR3 region has 12 residues. Germline V gene sequence: CDR1 SGHDT, CDR2 YYEEEE.

The V and J genes are TRBV5-6 and TRBJ2-5; D gene uncertain. The sequencing input was CD4+ T cells from PBMCs. The clonotype originates from a human donor with multiple sclerosis. DNA of the CDR3: TGTGCCAGCAGCTTGGATCAAAAGACCCAGTACTTC. The encoded protein is CASSLDQKTQYF.